This entry is about one TCR beta chain. Antigen unknown. The germline CDR1 and CDR2 sequences are MNHEY and SVGAGI. The CDR3 has 14 amino acids. Trimming at V came to 2 bases and at J to 2 bases, leaving 2 bases not matched to a gene. The record originates from a study of beta chain features in type 1 diabetes. All of the isolated RNA was reverse transcribed, so expressed TCRB transcripts were sequenced. Libraries were prepared by immunoSEQ multiplex PCR; TCRdb keeps only in-frame clonotypes and omits some of them. Counted here are 500,000 to 800,000 clones, around 12% occurring once; the ten biggest clones make up 0.095% to 0.15%. General study results and limits: TCRB CDR3 length was moderately but significantly reduced in all four CD4+ subsets of Type 1 diabetes patients.

The V call is TRBV6-5, the J call TRBJ2-7; 8 bases are shared with TRBD1. The sample was naive CD4+ T cells from blood. The TCR comes from a man aged 25 to 45 with type 1 diabetes. The CDR3 sequence is CASSYQDRAYEQYF. The CDR3 DNA follows: TGTGCCAGCAGTTACCAGGACAGGGCCTACGAGCAGTACTTC.